The 31 T cell receptor beta chains given below trace back to one sample, sequenced in a study of control samples from healthy donors and cancer patients. Profiling relied on immunoSEQ multiplex PCR, and the TCRdb table lists in-frame clones only, not all of them. The sample shows 100,000 to 150,000 clones, roughly 92% of them seen only once. Sequencing was performed on blood. All receptors derive from a man aged 18 to 30 in good health.

The chain couples TRBV11-2 to TRBJ1-2; D is unresolved. V shed 1 base and J shed 4 bases, with 13 bases lying between them. Germline CDR1 SGHAT, CDR2 FQNNGV. This CDR3 is 15 amino acids long. CDR3 nucleotides: TGTGCCAGCAGCTTAGGGTCCTCCTGGGGCTATGGCTACACCTTC. As protein: CASSLGSSWGYGYTF.

The rearrangement links TRBV25-1 to TRBJ1-2; no firm D call. This CDR3 is 12 amino acids long. Trimming stripped 2 bases from V and 6 bases from J, with 7 bases between. Germline lookup yields CDR1 MGHDK and CDR2 SYGVNS. The DNA for the CDR3 is TGTGCCAGCAGTGAACCCGGGGATGGCTACACCTTC. Translated: CASSEPGDGYTF.

This clone was detected only a few times. V and J are TRBV21-1 and TRBJ2-7; the table assigns TRBD2, which was not confirmed against the DNA. TRBV21-1 corresponds to a pseudogene. This CDR3 spans 14 amino acids. Written as DNA, the CDR3 is TGTGCCAGCAGCCCGGCCCCATGCGGCTACGAGCAGTACTTC. It yields the protein CASSPAPCGYEQYF.

Of note for this clone: The sample contains more than one DNA sequence encoding this CDR3. The chain links TRBV7-9 to TRBJ2-5; a possible D gene is TRBD2 (7 bases). The CDR3 is made up of 13 amino acids. Germline CDR1 and CDR2: SEHNR and FQNEAQ (reference sequence). V lost 2 bases, J lost 5 bases, and 9 bases lay in between. The CDR3 protein is CASSLTGGETQYF. As DNA, the CDR3 is TGTGCCAGCAGCTTAACGGGGGGCGAGACCCAGTACTTC.

This clone was observed a few times. This chain links TRBV19 with TRBJ1-2, with D possibly being TRBD1 (5 bases). V was cut by 3 bases and J by 5 bases, with 13 bases left in between. The CDR3 length is 14 residues. CDR1 and CDR2 (germline): LNHDA, SQIVND (reference sequence). The CDR3 bases are TGTGCCAGTAGTATGTACGGGACGCCGTATGGCTACACCTTC. It translates to CASSMYGTPYGYTF.

This rearrangement joins TRBV19 to TRBJ2-1; tentatively, D is TRBD2 (6 bases). The CDR3 totals 16 residues. The V gene's germline CDR1 is LNHDA and CDR2 SQIVND (reference sequence). V gave up 3 bases and J gave up 0 bases, with 12 bases separating them. This CDR3 reads CASSILALASYNEQFF. CDR3 bases: TGTGCCAGTAGTATTCTAGCGCTGGCCTCCTACAATGAGCAGTTCTTC.

The chain carries TRBV18 and TRBJ2-3; D might be TRBD1 (9 bases). V shed 8 bases and J shed 2 bases, with 41 bases lying between them. Germline CDR1 and CDR2: KGHSH and LQKENI. CDR3 length equals 23 residues. In nucleotides, the CDR3 is TGTGCCAGCCAATCCGGGACAGGGTGGAATAGCGGGGACGATCACCACCCCACAGATACGCAGTATTTT. The encoded protein is CASQSGTGWNSGDDHHPTDTQYF.

This chain joins TRBV3-1 (or the pseudogene TRBV3-2) and TRBJ1-6; 8 bases are shared with TRBD1. Per germline, CDR1 LGHDT and CDR2 YNNKEL (reference sequence). CDR3 length: 14 amino acids. V gave up 4 bases and J gave up 6 bases; unmatched junction bases: 2. The CDR3 coding sequence is TGTGCCAGCAGCCCCGGACAGGGTAATTCACCCCTCCACTTT. Translated, it gives CASSPGQGNSPLHF.

The chain has TRBV2 and TRBJ2-2; D is unresolved. Germline V CDR1 and CDR2: SNHLY, FYNNEI. The CDR3 loop spans 15 amino acids. The V end was cut by 7 bases, the J end by 2 bases, with 14 bases between. The CDR3: CASNLGSTNTGELFF. The DNA for the CDR3 is TGTGCCAGCAACCTCGGTAGTACAAACACCGGGGAGCTGTTTTTT.

The count of this clone is one. The chain uses TRBV7-2 and TRBJ2-5, with a weak D call TRBD2 (5 bases). V gave up 5 bases and J gave up 4 bases, with 11 bases separating them. Germline CDR1 SGHTA, CDR2 FQGNSA. The CDR3 consists of 13 residues. The CDR3 loop reads CASSPTRLETQYF. For the CDR3, the DNA is TGTGCCAGCAGCCCAACTAGGCTAGAGACCCAGTACTTC.

This chain links TRBV30 with TRBJ2-2; D possibly corresponds to TRBD1 (5 bases). Trimming removed 0 bases at V and 10 bases at J, with 9 bases between. This CDR3 has 12 amino acids. The germline V gene encodes CDR1 GTSNPN and CDR2 SVGIG (reference sequence). The CDR3 sequence is CAWSVRGKELFF. The CDR3 coding sequence is TGTGCCTGGAGTGTTAGGGGTAAGGAGCTGTTTTTT.

The CDR3 spells CASSLVQGLDGYTF. CDR3 nucleotides: TGTGCCAGCAGCTTGGTACAGGGGCTAGATGGCTACACCTTC. The chain is built from TRBV5-5 and TRBJ1-2, with 7 bases that match TRBD1. J was trimmed by 6 bases and V by 0 bases; bases with no gene match: 5. Germline CDR1 reads SGHKS; CDR2 reads YYEKEE (reference sequence). The CDR3 has 14 residues.

The CDR3 bases are TGTGCCAGCAGCTCCCAGGGACTAGCGGGGGGGGAGCAGTTCTTC. It encodes CASSSQGLAGGEQFF. The rearrangement joins TRBV13 to TRBJ2-1; 16 bases agree with TRBD2. Per germline, CDR1 PRHDT and CDR2 FYEKMQ (reference sequence). After removal of 4 bases from V and 10 bases from J, the junction contained 4 bases not matched to a gene. CDR3 length equals 15 residues. The full variable domain, with the rest looked up from reference TRBV13 and TRBJ2-1, is AAGVIQSPRHLIKEKRETATLKCYPIPRHDTVYWYQQGPGQDPQFLISFYEKMQSDKGSIPDRFSAQQFSDYHSELNMSSLELGDSALYFCASSSQGLAGGEQFFGPGTRLTVL.

V is TRBV3-1 (or the pseudogene TRBV3-2) and J is TRBJ1-2; D remains unclear. The length of the CDR3 is 12 residues. Trimming took 1 base from V and 11 from J, leaving 11 bases between them. In germline, CDR1 is LGHDT, CDR2 YNNKEL (reference sequence). The CDR3 bases are TGTGCCAGCAGCCAAGGAGCTCGGGATTACACCTTC. Protein: CASSQGARDYTF.

The chain couples TRBV10-3 to TRBJ2-3; D is undetermined. The V end was cut by 3 bases, the J end by 4 bases, with 5 bases between. This CDR3 has 12 amino acids. The V gene's germline CDR1 is ENHRY and CDR2 SYGVKD. The CDR3 protein is CAISELADTQYF. The CDR3, as DNA: TGTGCCATCAGTGAACTGGCAGATACGCAGTATTTT.

This clone was observed a handful of times. The gene calls are TRBV5-1 and TRBJ2-5; no clear D gene. The CDR3 contains 17 residues. CDR1 and CDR2 from the germline V gene are SGHRS and YFSETQ. The germline V and J ends were trimmed by 1 base and 2 bases, with 18 bases remaining between them. This CDR3 reads CASSLLGYPGRQETQYF. The DNA for the CDR3 is TGCGCCAGCAGCTTGTTAGGTTATCCAGGTAGACAAGAGACCCAGTACTTC.

The chain carries TRBV4-2 and TRBJ2-7; D might be TRBD1 (6 bases). The CDR3 is made up of 17 amino acids. Trimming removed 3 bases at V and 0 bases at J, with 18 bases between. From germline, CDR1 is LGHNA and CDR2 YNFKEQ. The CDR3 DNA reads as TGTGCCAGCAGCCACCCGTTGCAGGGGAAAGGCTCCTACGAGCAGTACTTC. This translates into CASSHPLQGKGSYEQYF.

This chain links TRBV6-1 with TRBJ1-2; D unresolved. CDR1 is MNHNS and CDR2 is SASEGT in the germline V gene. The germline V and J ends were trimmed by 3 bases and 4 bases, with 15 bases remaining between them. The CDR3 has 15 amino acids. CDR3 sequence reads: CASSETGSRGYGYTF. In nucleotides, the CDR3 is TGTGCCAGCAGTGAGACGGGTAGTCGTGGCTATGGCTACACCTTC.

The V gene is TRBV15, the J gene TRBJ2-5; 8 bases are a match to TRBD2. CDR3 length: 16 residues. Germline loops: CDR1 LNHNV, CDR2 YYDKDF (reference sequence). V was pared by 6 bases and J by 2 bases, with 11 bases of the junction left unmatched. This CDR3 is CATRKTVAGTQETQYF. The CDR3, as DNA: TGTGCCACCAGAAAAACCGTAGCGGGGACACAAGAGACCCAGTACTTC.

The chain is built from TRBV5-6 and TRBJ2-3; no firm D call. Germline CDR1 reads SGHDT; CDR2 reads YYEEEE. Between the trimmed V and J ends, which lost 4 bases and 0 bases, there was a span of 15 bases. There are 16 residues in the CDR3. For the CDR3, the DNA is TGTGCCAGCAGCGGAGCTTTTCCTCTTAGCACAGATACGCAGTATTTT. Protein product: CASSGAFPLSTDTQYF.

In this sample, this clone turned up a few times. The chain has TRBV12-3 or TRBV12-4 and TRBJ1-1; perhaps TRBD1 as D (5 bases). The CDR3 has 13 residues. Trimming shortened V by 6 bases and J by 7 bases, and 15 bases separated the two germline ends. Here the CDR3 reads CASSPPGRNEAFF. CDR3 nucleotides: TGTGCCAGCAGCCCTCCGGGACGGAATGAAGCTTTCTTT.

The chain employs TRBV10-3 and TRBJ2-7, with 8 nucleotides matching TRBD1. Per the germline V gene, CDR1 is ENHRY and CDR2 is SYGVKD. Losses at the gene ends were 6 bases for V and 1 base for J; bases not matched to a gene: 5. This CDR3 region has 14 residues. CDR3 nucleotide sequence: TGTGCCATCAGATCGGGACAGGAGTCCTACGAGCAGTACTTC. Translating it yields CAIRSGQESYEQYF.

In its sample, this clone was seen once. The CDR3, as DNA: TGTGCCAGCAGCGCCACAGGGGACGTTAAGGGCTACACCTTC. This sequence encodes CASSATGDVKGYTF. This rearrangement joins TRBV5-5 to TRBJ1-2; 7 bases map to TRBD1. Germline CDR1 SGHKS, CDR2 YYEKEE (reference sequence). V trimming: 4 bases; J trimming: 8 bases; junction bases outside the gene matches: 11. This CDR3 is 14 amino acids long.

The CDR3 nucleotides are TGTGCCAGCAGCTTCTCGGCCCCGAGGTCTGGAAACACCATATATTTT. This gives the protein CASSFSAPRSGNTIYF. This chain connects TRBV11-1 to TRBJ1-3; the D is unclear. CDR1 is SGHAT and CDR2 is FQDESV in the germline V gene (reference sequence). This CDR3 contains 16 residues. V lost 3 bases, J lost 1 base, and 13 bases lay in between.

The rearrangement links TRBV19 to TRBJ2-3; D not certain. The ends were cut back, 6 bases at V and 3 bases at J, with 10 bases in the middle. This CDR3 region has 13 residues. Germline loops: CDR1 LNHDA, CDR2 SQIVND (reference sequence). CDR3 region: CASSPHGTDTQYF. Written as DNA, the CDR3 is TGTGCCAGTAGCCCTCATGGGACAGATACGCAGTATTTT.

This clone was found once. The chain combines TRBV7-9 with TRBJ1-2; TRBD1 matches at 7 bases. Looked up from germline, CDR1 is SEHNR and CDR2 is FQNEAQ (reference sequence). V was pared by 5 bases and J by 4 bases, with 10 bases of the junction left unmatched. CDR3 length: 15 residues. CDR3 sequence reads: CASSVPMGQFYGYTF. The DNA of the CDR3 is TGTGCCAGCAGCGTGCCCATGGGACAGTTCTATGGCTACACCTTC.

The chain carries TRBV9 and TRBJ2-1; TRBD2 aligns across 12 bases. Germline V gene lookup returns CDR1 SGDLS and CDR2 YYNGEE. The CDR3 loop spans 17 amino acids. The junction had 11 bases not matched to a gene; V was cut back by 0 bases and J by 10 bases. The CDR3, as DNA: TGTGCCAGCAGCGTAGAAGAGCTAGCGGGGGGGCCTGAGGAGCAGTTCTTC. Its translation: CASSVEELAGGPEEQFF.

The V gene is TRBV6-6, the J gene TRBJ2-7; D is uncertain. V lost 2 bases and J lost 5, with 13 bases in between. CDR3 length: 14 residues. CDR1 and CDR2 (germline): MNHNY, SVGAGI (reference sequence). CDR3 coding DNA: TGTGCCAGCAGTTACGGCGGTTTTGAAAACGAGCAGTACTTC. Amino acid sequence: CASSYGGFENEQYF.

The V and J genes are TRBV30 and TRBJ1-2; D is uncertain. V shed 0 bases and J shed 2 bases, with 19 bases lying between them. This CDR3 has 17 amino acids. Per the germline V gene, CDR1 is GTSNPN and CDR2 is SVGIG (reference sequence). The CDR3 spells CAWSVPPKKGTNYGYTF. The DNA of the CDR3 is TGTGCCTGGAGTGTACCCCCTAAGAAGGGAACGAACTATGGCTACACCTTC.

V is TRBV11-2 and J is TRBJ2-1; TRBD1 is a possible D gene (6 bases). The CDR3 runs 16 residues. CDR1 and CDR2 (germline): SGHAT, FQNNGV. V was shortened by 4 bases and J by 4 bases, with 17 bases between the two germline ends. In DNA form, the CDR3 reads TGTGCCAGCAGCTACCGACCAGGACAGTCTTACAATGAGCAGTTCTTC. This gives the protein CASSYRPGQSYNEQFF.

This clone has a single count. This chain links TRBV11-3 with TRBJ1-5; D perhaps matches TRBD1 (5 bases). CDR3 length: 17 residues. The germline V and J ends were trimmed by 5 bases and 0 bases, with 17 bases remaining between them. Germline values: CDR1 SGHNT, CDR2 YENEEA. The CDR3 DNA reads TGTGCCAGCAGCCCCCGAAACCCACAGGATAGCAATCAGCCCCAGCATTTT. Translation gives CASSPRNPQDSNQPQHF. The entire variable domain, with the rest obtained from reference TRBV11-3 and TRBJ1-5, is as follows: EAGVVQSPRYKIIEKKQPVAFWCNPISGHNTLYWYLQNLGQGPELLIRYENEEAVDDSQLPKDRFSAERLKGVDSTLKIQPAELGDSAVYLCASSPRNPQDSNQPQHFGDGTRLSIL.